This T cell receptor beta chain was sequenced in a study of graft-versus-host responses after intestinal transplantation. The CDR3 has 16 residues. The germline V and J ends were trimmed by 0 bases and 0 bases, with 12 bases remaining between them. Germline CDR1 and CDR2: GTSNPN and SVGIG (reference sequence). To note about this clone: Antigen unknown.

Study observations and caveats: Peak levels of circulating GvH clones tracked with early post-transplant HvG declines. Graft-donor T cell macrochimerism coincided with high graft-versus-host to host-versus-graft clonal ratios in allografts.

TCRdb keeps only in-frame clones here, not all; method: immunoSEQ multiplex PCR. The repertoire holds tens of thousands of clones, with 84% as singletons. Sequences were derived from unstimulated CD4+ T cells sorted from spleen or lymph node cells, sampled before transplant. The TCR originated in a human donor who was the organ donor for an intestinal transplant. The gene calls are TRBV30 and TRBJ2-1, with D possibly TRBD2 on 5 matching bases. CDR3: CAWSVPGISSYNEQFF. The CDR3 DNA follows: TGTGCCTGGAGTGTCCCCGGGATTAGCTCCTACAATGAGCAGTTCTTC.